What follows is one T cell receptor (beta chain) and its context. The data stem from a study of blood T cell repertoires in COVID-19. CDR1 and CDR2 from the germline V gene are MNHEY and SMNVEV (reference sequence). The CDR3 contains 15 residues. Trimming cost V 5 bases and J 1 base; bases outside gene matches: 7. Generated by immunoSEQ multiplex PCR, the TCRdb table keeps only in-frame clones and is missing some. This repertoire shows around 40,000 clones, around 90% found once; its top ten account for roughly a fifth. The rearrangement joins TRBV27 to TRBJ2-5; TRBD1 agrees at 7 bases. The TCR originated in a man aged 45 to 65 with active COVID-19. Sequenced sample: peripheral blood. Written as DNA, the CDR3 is TGTGCCAGCAGTCCGAACAGGGGTCGCCAAGAGACCCAGTACTTC. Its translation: CASSPNRGRQETQYF.